The source of this TCR beta chain is a study of naive and memory T cell subsets. General study results and limits: The power law exponent of TCR abundance differed between naive and memory cells. In CD4 and CD8 cells, diversity dropped from naive through EMRA. Over 90% of naive TCR sequences appeared only once after error correction, unlike memory subsets.

Two oligonucleotides, mixed equimolar, formed the beta constant-region primer covering TRBC1 and TRBC2. Nested alpha and beta constant-region primers with the SP2 primer drove four PCR rounds on ligated cDNA. Each CDR3 protein gets one entry after TCRdb re-called the UMI-ligation and nested PCR reads with MiXCR. This table holds under 35,000 distinct CDR3 sequences, approximately 17% found once. About this clonotype itself: Its target is unknown.

V lost 6 bases and J 4 bases, leaving 16 bases between the germline ends. Germline V lookup: CDR1 MNHEY, CDR2 SMNVEV (reference sequence). The CDR3 has 14 residues. Effector memory cells were sorted as CD45RA-CD27-, EMRA cells as CD45RA+CD27-. The TCR originated in a human donor in good health. Sequencing used effector memory CD4+ T cells from blood. The subset denotes: effector memory, CD45RA- CD27-. J is TRBJ2-7 and V is TRBV27, with D hard to call. The CDR3 nucleotides are TGTGCCAGCAGCCTTCTCCCACTCGGATACGAGCAGTACTTC. Translating it yields CASSLLPLGYEQYF.